One sample yielded the 28 T cell receptor beta chains listed below, sequenced in a study of Graves' ophthalmopathy and Graves' hyperthyroidism. TCR beta CDR3 regions were amplified from RNA transcripts. First-round RT-PCR with HTBI primers preceded a second-round multiplex PCR. TCRdb called the multiplex PCR reads again in MiXCR, with one record for every CDR3 protein. The data show some 400,000 distinct CDR3 sequences, about 18% seen once. The sequenced sample was peripheral blood. The receptors shown here come from a woman younger than 35 with Graves' ophthalmopathy.

There are many counts of this clonotype. The gene calls are TRBV30 and TRBJ1-2; 10 positions agree with TRBD1. Germline values: CDR1 GTSNPN, CDR2 SVGIG (reference sequence). With V trimmed by 3 bases and J by 6 bases, 4 bases remained unmatched. The CDR3 has 13 amino acids. CDR3 region: CAWRSGTGDGYTF. The CDR3 DNA is TGTGCCTGGAGATCAGGGACAGGGGATGGCTACACCTTC.

The V gene is TRBV28, the J gene TRBJ2-7; 15 bases match TRBD2. The junction had 6 bases not matched to a gene; V was cut back by 8 bases and J by 4 bases. Germline CDR1 reads MDHEN; CDR2 reads SYDVKM. The CDR3 is 15 residues long. CDR3 residues: CASLGLAGGQYEQYF. For the CDR3, the DNA is TGTGCCAGCCTCGGACTAGCGGGGGGGCAGTACGAGCAGTACTTC.

V gene TRBV6-1 combines with J gene TRBJ2-5, with 10 bases identical to TRBD2. Germline V gene data show CDR1 as MNHNS and CDR2 as SASEGT. With 8 bases clipped from V and 5 bases from J, the junction kept 11 bases outside the gene matches. This CDR3 is built from 15 residues. The CDR3 DNA is TGTGCCAGCTCCCCTGGGCCAGCGGGAGGGGAGACCCAGTACTTC. Protein product: CASSPGPAGGETQYF.

The V gene is TRBV20-1, the J gene TRBJ2-7, with D uncertain. The CDR3 is 10 amino acids. Trimming removed 5 bases from V and 3 bases from J, with 5 bases in between. Germline V lookup: CDR1 DFQATT, CDR2 SNEGSKA (reference sequence). The CDR3 loop is CSASDYEQYF. In nucleotides, the CDR3 is TGCAGTGCTTCTGACTACGAGCAGTACTTC.

This clonotype was observed at least ten times. V and J are TRBV6-1 and TRBJ2-6; tentative D call: TRBD2 (7 bases). Deletions cut 4 bases from V and 0 bases from J, with 13 bases between. This CDR3 contains 17 residues. Germline V gene sequence: CDR1 MNHNS, CDR2 SASEGT. This chain's CDR3 is CASSGRGGVSGANVLTF. CDR3 DNA sequence: TGTGCCAGCAGTGGGAGGGGGGGGGTCTCTGGGGCCAACGTCCTGACTTTC.

This clonotype occurred many times. The V gene is TRBV6-2 or TRBV6-3, the J gene TRBJ2-7, with a weak D call TRBD1 (5 bases). The V gene's germline CDR1 is MNHEY and CDR2 SVGEGT. With 7 bases removed from V and 3 bases from J, the gap between germline ends came to 13 bases. The CDR3 contains 13 residues. In nucleotides, the CDR3 is TGTGCCAGCACCTACGGGCAGGGCTACGAGCAGTACTTC. Its translation is CASTYGQGYEQYF.

This clonotype was observed at least ten times. The CDR3 sequence is CASSPIDYPLRGPSYEQYF. Written as DNA, the CDR3 is TGTGCCAGCAGTCCTATCGATTATCCCCTACGGGGGCCCTCCTACGAGCAGTACTTC. J is TRBJ2-7 and V is TRBV27; either TRBD1 or TRBD2 may supply D (6 bases each). This CDR3 spans 19 amino acids. The V gene's germline CDR1 is MNHEY and CDR2 SMNVEV (reference sequence). V lost 5 bases and J lost 0, with 26 bases in between.

The sample holds many counts of this clonotype. The chain couples TRBV7-9 to TRBJ1-1, with D unclear. The CDR3 contains 11 residues. The ends were cut back, 2 bases at V and 6 bases at J, with 4 bases in the middle. Germline V gives CDR1 SEHNR, CDR2 FQNEAQ (reference sequence). CDR3 nucleotides: TGTGCCAGCAGCTTAATGGCTGAAGCTTTCTTT. Protein: CASSLMAEAFF.

This clonotype was seen ten or more times. The rearrangement links TRBV20-1 to TRBJ2-5; 9 positions agree with TRBD1. The CDR3 consists of 14 residues. V shed 3 bases, J shed 5 bases, and the junction held 7 bases outside the gene matches. Germline V lookup: CDR1 DFQATT, CDR2 SNEGSKA (reference sequence). The CDR3 here is CSARETGGRETQYF. CDR3 sequence (DNA): TGCAGTGCTAGGGAAACAGGGGGCCGGGAGACCCAGTACTTC.

The chain recombines TRBV12-3 or TRBV12-4 with TRBJ1-6; D is undetermined. The CDR3 covers 14 residues. The V gene lost 5 bases and the J gene lost 9 bases, with 14 bases spanning the gap. This CDR3 reads CASSPGPWGSPLHF. DNA of the CDR3: TGTGCCAGCAGTCCGGGTCCTTGGGGTTCACCCCTCCACTTT.

This clonotype was observed at least ten times. This sequence joins TRBV29-1 and TRBJ1-5; D gene unclear. V was cut by 4 bases and J by 0 bases, with 7 bases left in between. Germline CDR1 SQVTM, CDR2 ANQGSEA. The CDR3 runs to 13 residues. This CDR3 reads CSVAGDSNQPQHF. CDR3 nucleotides: TGCAGCGTTGCCGGCGATAGCAATCAGCCCCAGCATTTT. Using reference TRBV29-1 and TRBJ1-5 for the parts outside the CDR3, the full variable domain is SAVISQKPSRDICQRGTSLTIQCQVDSQVTMMFWYRQQPGQSLTLIATANQGSEATYESGFVIDKFPISRPNLTFSTLTVSNMSPEDSSIYLCSVAGDSNQPQHFGDGTRLSIL.

In its sample, this clonotype was seen many times. The chain recombines TRBV10-3 with TRBJ2-7, with 11 bases identical to TRBD2. Germline V gene lookup returns CDR1 ENHRY and CDR2 SYGVKD. The CDR3 is 14 amino acids. The V segment lost 5 bases and the J segment 4 bases; nucleotides outside the gene matches: 4. CDR3 bases: TGTGCCATCAGTCGAATAGCGGGAGGGTACGAGCAGTACTTC. Translated, it gives CAISRIAGGYEQYF.

This clonotype was counted ten times or more. This chain links TRBV4-3 with TRBJ2-2, with 13 positions matching TRBD2. The CDR3 contains 16 residues. CDR1 and CDR2 from the germline V gene are LGHNA and YSLEER. V trimming: 2 bases; J trimming: 6 bases; junction bases outside the gene matches: 3. The CDR3 is CASSQPGLAGSGELFF. The CDR3 nucleotides read TGCGCCAGCAGCCAACCGGGACTAGCGGGATCCGGGGAGCTGTTTTTT.

In this sample, this clonotype turned up many times. The chain carries TRBV9 and TRBJ2-5; the D gene is possibly TRBD2 (5 bases). The CDR3 length is 16 residues. V shed 0 bases and J shed 2 bases, with 14 bases lying between them. From germline, CDR1 is SGDLS and CDR2 YYNGEE. CDR3 protein: CASSVGASGAQETQYF. DNA for the CDR3: TGTGCCAGCAGCGTAGGGGCCAGCGGAGCTCAAGAGACCCAGTACTTC.

This chain uses TRBV7-9 with TRBJ2-7; D may match TRBD1 or TRBD2 (5 bases each). Per the germline V gene, CDR1 is SEHNR and CDR2 is FQNEAQ (reference sequence). V lost 5 bases and J 9 bases, leaving 11 bases between the germline ends. This CDR3 is 11 amino acids long. CDR3 bases: TGTGCCAGCAGCCAGGGACCAGGGCAGTACTTC. Protein sequence: CASSQGPGQYF. Based on the CDR3 plus reference TRBV7-9 and TRBJ2-7, the full variable domain is DTGVSQNPRHKITKRGQNVTFRCDPISEHNRLYWYRQTLGQGPEFLTYFQNEAQLEKSRLLSDRFSAERPKGSFSTLEIQRTEQGDSAMYLCASSQGPGQYFGPGTRLTVT.

This clonotype was counted ten times or more. This chain links TRBV7-2 with TRBJ1-6; 8 nucleotides line up with TRBD1. The ends lost 3 bases at V and 17 bases at J; junction bases unmatched: 6. Germline CDR1 and CDR2: SGHTA and FQGNSA. This CDR3 comprises 12 residues. In DNA, the CDR3 is TGTGCCAGCAGCTTTGAACACAGGGGGATCCACTTT. Protein product: CASSFEHRGIHF.

With respect to this clonotype: A read error is possible here, since a much larger clone lies one base away. The gene calls are TRBV7-9 and TRBJ2-5; D gene unclear. V was cut by 1 base and J by 5 bases, with 11 bases left in between. The CDR3 runs to 14 residues. The germline V gene has CDR1 SEHNR and CDR2 FQNEAQ (reference sequence). The CDR3 protein is CASSLVLEVETQYF. DNA for the CDR3: TGTGCCAGCAGCTTAGTCCTAGAGGTGGAGACCCAGTACTTC.

This clonotype has a count of ten or more. The CDR3 sequence: CAISDPFEEETQYF. The CDR3 DNA reads as TGTGCCATCAGTGACCCCTTTGAGGAAGAGACCCAGTACTTC. J is TRBJ2-5 and V is TRBV10-3; D unclear. Trimming left V 3 bases short and J 3 bases short, with 11 bases between. The CDR3 totals 14 residues. In germline, CDR1 is ENHRY, CDR2 SYGVKD.

This clonotype was detected many times. The chain is built from TRBV7-9 and TRBJ1-1; D is unclear. Germline CDR1 and CDR2: SEHNR and FQNEAQ (reference sequence). Trimming stripped 4 bases from V and 3 bases from J, with 15 bases between. This CDR3 is 15 amino acids long. The CDR3 DNA is TGTGCCAGCAGCTACTGGAGAGTGGCGGACACTGAAGCTTTCTTT. Translated: CASSYWRVADTEAFF.

This clonotype was observed many times. This sequence joins TRBV6-1 and TRBJ2-5; tentative D call: TRBD2 (6 bases). From germline, CDR1 is MNHNS and CDR2 SASEGT. CDR3 size: 15 residues. Trimming cost V 2 bases and J 4 bases, with 14 bases left between them. The CDR3 is CASSEWRGVRETQYF. CDR3 in DNA: TGTGCCAGCAGTGAATGGAGGGGAGTGAGAGAGACCCAGTACTTC.

This clonotype came up many times. The J gene is TRBJ2-6, the V gene TRBV28, with unresolved D. V was shortened by 6 bases and J by 1 base, with 10 bases between the two germline ends. Germline CDR1 is MDHEN and CDR2 is SYDVKM. This CDR3 contains 15 residues. CDR3 sequence (DNA): TGTGCCAGCAGGGTAGTGGATTCTGGGGCCAACGTCCTGACTTTC. Translating gives CASRVVDSGANVLTF.

V is TRBV5-1 and J is TRBJ2-7; possibly TRBD2 for D (6 bases). CDR3 length: 14 amino acids. V shed 2 bases and J shed 1 base, with 10 bases lying between them. CDR1 is SGHRS, CDR2 YFSETQ, per germline. CDR3 protein: CASSFGAGSYEQYF. CDR3 nucleotide sequence: TGCGCCAGCAGCTTCGGCGCGGGATCCTACGAGCAGTACTTC.

In its sample, this clonotype was seen many times. The chain is built from TRBV6-2 or TRBV6-3 and TRBJ1-1, with D unclear. Trimming removed 10 bases at V and 7 bases at J, with 13 bases between. The CDR3 contains 11 residues. Per germline, CDR1 MNHEY and CDR2 SVGEGT. This CDR3 reads CATTTTYEAFF. Written as DNA, the CDR3 is TGTGCCACCACAACAACGTATGAAGCTTTCTTT.

This clonotype was found many times. The chain couples TRBV29-1 to TRBJ1-2; D not resolved. The CDR3 totals 12 residues. Trimming stripped 6 bases from V and 4 bases from J, with 12 bases between. In germline, CDR1 is SQVTM, CDR2 ANQGSEA. CDR3 in amino acids: CSVGVGSYGYTF. The CDR3 coding sequence is TGCAGCGTCGGAGTAGGGAGCTATGGCTACACCTTC. Complete variable domain (other parts from reference TRBV29-1 and TRBJ1-2): SAVISQKPSRDICQRGTSLTIQCQVDSQVTMMFWYRQQPGQSLTLIATANQGSEATYESGFVIDKFPISRPNLTFSTLTVSNMSPEDSSIYLCSVGVGSYGYTFGSGTRLTVV.

This clonotype appeared many times. V usage is TRBV28 and J usage is TRBJ1-1; D is unclear. The CDR3 has 12 amino acids. Deletions cut 9 bases from V and 7 bases from J, with 15 bases between. In germline, CDR1 is MDHEN, CDR2 SYDVKM. As DNA, the CDR3 is TGTGCCAGGGTTCCAGAGGAGGGTGAAGCTTTCTTT. Its protein is CARVPEEGEAFF.

This clonotype was seen repeatedly, ten times or more. V usage is TRBV6-2 or TRBV6-3 and J usage is TRBJ2-5; TRBD2 matches at 8 bases. J gave up 5 bases and V 5 bases, and 4 bases lay outside the gene matches. This CDR3 comprises 13 residues. Germline CDR1 reads MNHEY; CDR2 reads SVGEGT. Here the CDR3 DNA reads TGTGCCAGCAGTAAAAGACTAGCGGAGACCCAGTACTTC. Amino acids: CASSKRLAETQYF.

The chain combines TRBV5-6 with TRBJ2-7, with 8 bases aligning to TRBD2. V was clipped by 0 bases and J by 9 bases; unmatched bases: 8. The CDR3 has 14 amino acids. The germline gives CDR1 SGHDT, CDR2 YYEEEE. The CDR3, as DNA: TGTGCCAGCAGCTTGGATGGCGGGAGGAAATGGCAGTACTTC. Translation: CASSLDGGRKWQYF.

The table lists this clonotype with many counts. The rearrangement uses TRBV7-8 and TRBJ2-7; D unresolved. Germline V CDR1 and CDR2: SGHVS, FQNEAQ. V dropped 3 bases and J dropped 0 bases, with 9 bases sitting between them. The CDR3 sequence is 14 residues long. CDR3 loop: CASSFSTGSYEQYF. The CDR3 region has the DNA TGTGCCAGCAGCTTTTCGACTGGCTCCTACGAGCAGTACTTC.